A single sample gave rise to the 18 T cell receptor beta chains below, sequenced in a study of blood T cells in healthy people across ages. A second PCR, run for roughly 7 to 11 cycles, used a sample-barcoded 5' primer plus a J-beta primer mix. TCRdb independently ran MiXCR on the 5' RACE reads; one entry per CDR3 protein. Among roughly 900,000 distinct CDR3 sequences, more than 25% were seen once, and the ten largest hold around a sixth. Sample: blood. These receptors originate from an elderly woman in good health.

This clonotype has more than one count but fewer than ten. The chain has TRBV12-3 or TRBV12-4 and TRBJ1-5; D unclear. V gave up 6 bases and J gave up 7 bases, with 19 bases separating them. The CDR3 extends over 15 amino acids. The CDR3 region is CASRRESLGSQPQHF. The CDR3 DNA reads as TGTGCCAGCAGAAGGGAATCCCTTGGAAGCCAGCCCCAGCATTTT.

This clonotype was observed at least ten times. A junction boundary mismatches the germline segment, possibly from a read error. The gene calls are TRBV5-6 and TRBJ2-7, with D unresolved. The CDR3 loop spans 15 amino acids. Germline V gene lookup returns CDR1 SGHDT and CDR2 YYEEEE. Written as DNA, the CDR3 is TGTGCCAGCACCTTGGGTACAGTGAGCTCCTACGAGCAGTACTTC. It is translated as CASTLGTVSSYEQYF. Supplemented by reference TRBV5-6 and TRBJ2-7, the full variable domain reads DAGVTQSPTHLIKTRGQQVTLRCSPKSGHDTVSWYQQALGQGPQFIFQYYEEEERQRGNFPDRFSGHQFPNYSSELNVNALLLGDSALYLCASTLGTVSSYEQYFGPGTRLTVT.

There are a few counts of this clonotype. Written as DNA, the CDR3 is TGTGCCAGCAGTCCCATAGCGGGGGGCCGCACAGATACGCAGTATTTT. Its translation: CASSPIAGGRTDTQYF. The J gene is TRBJ2-3, the V gene TRBV5-6, with 10 nucleotides matching TRBD2. Germline values: CDR1 SGHDT, CDR2 YYEEEE. The CDR3 runs to 16 residues. The ends lost 5 bases at V and 1 base at J; junction bases unmatched: 7.

About this clonotype: Possible read error: a much larger clone is one base away. The genes are TRBV3-1 and TRBJ2-7; 7 bases match TRBD2. CDR1 LGHDT and CDR2 YNNKEL come from the germline V gene (reference sequence). The CDR3 runs 11 residues. Germline trimming cut 10 bases from V and 11 bases from J; bases unmatched to any gene: 11. This chain's CDR3 is CATGSGSLKYF. For the CDR3, the DNA is TGTGCCACCGGTAGCGGGTCGCTAAAGTACTTC.

In DNA, the CDR3 is TGTGCCAGCAGTTCACGGGGGCTTCTCCAGCCCCAGCATTTT. Protein product: CASSSRGLLQPQHF. The V gene is TRBV12-3 or TRBV12-4, the J gene TRBJ1-5; weak D call: TRBD1 (6 bases). Trimming pared 4 bases from V and 7 bases from J, leaving 14 bases between. The CDR3 runs to 14 residues.

The chain employs TRBV12-3 or TRBV12-4 and TRBJ2-3; TRBD1 aligns across 7 bases. The V and J ends lost 2 bases and 5 bases, in that order; junction bases with no gene match: 4. This CDR3 has 14 amino acids. Here the CDR3 DNA reads TGTGCCAGCAGTTTACAGGGGGTGGGAGATACGCAGTATTTT. Its protein is CASSLQGVGDTQYF.

Comments on this clonotype: A read error is possible here, since a much larger clone lies one base away. The conserved final phenylalanine or tryptophan is absent from the CDR3, which likely points to a read error. The chain is built from TRBV5-1 and TRBJ2-3, with 7 positions matching TRBD1. Trimming took 4 bases from V and 0 from J; bases not matched to a gene: 5. CDR3 size: 15 residues. CDR1 SGHRS and CDR2 YFSETQ come from the germline V gene. The chain's CDR3 is CASSPPGQSTDTQYL. The CDR3 coding sequence is TGCGCCAGCAGCCCCCCGGGACAGAGCACAGATACGCAGTATTTG.

This clonotype turned up a few times. Its ends do not fully match the called genes, so a read error is possible. The CDR3 DNA is TGTGCCAGCAGCCCGGGGACAACTCAAGAGACCCTGTACTTC. Translated, it gives CASSPGTTQETLYF. This rearrangement joins TRBV5-5 to TRBJ2-5, with D possibly matching TRBD1 (6 bases). The germline CDR1 and CDR2 sequences are SGHKS and YYEKEE (reference sequence). The CDR3 is 14 amino acids. The entire variable domain, with the rest obtained from reference TRBV5-5 and TRBJ2-5, is as follows: DAGVTQSPTHLIKTRGQQVTLRCSPISGHKSVSWYQQVLGQGPQFIFQYYEKEERGRGNFPDRFSARQFPNYSSELNVNALLLGDSALYLCASSPGTTQETLYFGPGTRLLVL.

CDR3 residues: CASSAQTGSDTQYF. The CDR3 nucleotides read TGTGCCAGCAGCGCCCAGACAGGGTCAGATACGCAGTATTTT. V usage is TRBV7-2 and J usage is TRBJ2-3; 7 bases fit TRBD1. CDR1 and CDR2 from the germline V gene are SGHTA and FQGNSA. The CDR3 spans 14 residues. The V and J ends lost 5 bases and 4 bases, in that order; junction bases with no gene match: 6. The complete variable domain, with remaining parts taken from reference TRBV7-2 and TRBJ2-3, reads GAGVSQSPSNKVTEKGKDVELRCDPISGHTALYWYRQSLGQGLEFLIYFQGNSAPDKSGLPSDRFSAERTGGSVSTLTIQRTQQEDSAVYLCASSAQTGSDTQYFGPGTRLTVL.

The sample holds a few counts of this clonotype. The genes are TRBV7-6 and TRBJ1-4; D is ambiguous. Trimming shortened V by 2 bases and J by 7 bases, and 5 bases separated the two germline ends. The germline V gene has CDR1 SGHVS and CDR2 FNYEAQ. The CDR3 sequence is 12 residues long. The CDR3 bases are TGTGCCAGCAGCTTATACGGTGAAAAACTGTTTTTT. The encoded protein is CASSLYGEKLFF.

CDR3 nucleotide sequence: TGCAGTGCTAGGCGGACCGACAAAGTAGCCCAGTACTTC. Translating gives CSARRTDKVAQYF. The V call is TRBV20-1, the J call TRBJ2-7, with D unresolved. CDR3 length equals 13 residues. V lost 3 bases to trimming and J lost 10 bases, with 19 bases between them. CDR1 is DFQATT and CDR2 is SNEGSKA in the germline V gene (reference sequence).

With regard to this clonotype: Relative to the germline gene, one junction end is altered; a read error may explain this. For the CDR3, the DNA is TGTGTCAGCAGCGTAAGGGGGTACTCCTACAATGAGCAGTTCTTC. Protein sequence: CVSSVRGYSYNEQFF. The chain joins TRBV9 to TRBJ2-1, with D maybe TRBD1 (6 bases). This CDR3 comprises 15 residues. Germline V gives CDR1 SGDLS, CDR2 YYNGEE.

V gene TRBV7-2 combines with J gene TRBJ1-3; 8 nucleotides line up with TRBD1. CDR1 is SGHTA, CDR2 FQGNSA, per germline. With V trimmed by 5 bases and J by 2 bases, 5 bases remained unmatched. This CDR3 contains 15 residues. CDR3 nucleotide sequence: TGTGCCAGCAGCGTTCTACAGGGGGCTGGAAACACCATATATTTT. Protein: CASSVLQGAGNTIYF.

This clonotype occurred many times. The CDR3 loop reads CASSRGQLNTEAFF. CDR3 DNA sequence: TGTGCCAGCAGCCGGGGACAGCTGAACACTGAAGCTTTCTTT. The rearrangement uses TRBV6-5 and TRBJ1-1; 7 nucleotides agree with TRBD1. Germline CDR1 and CDR2: MNHEY and SVGAGI. The CDR3 runs 14 residues. V was pared by 6 bases and J by 0 bases, with 4 bases of the junction left unmatched.

This chain connects TRBV20-1 to TRBJ2-1; 9 bases align to TRBD2. The V segment lost 3 bases and the J segment 10 bases; nucleotides outside the gene matches: 10. Germline V gives CDR1 DFQATT, CDR2 SNEGSKA (reference sequence). CDR3 length equals 14 residues. The CDR3 loop is CSAREIAGVREQFF. CDR3 bases: TGCAGTGCTAGGGAAATAGCGGGAGTCCGGGAGCAGTTCTTC.

In the case of this clonotype: Given a much more abundant clone one base away, this may be a read error. The rearrangement uses TRBV2 and TRBJ2-3; D possibly matches TRBD1 or TRBD2 (7 bases each). The CDR3 extends over 14 amino acids. CDR1 is SNHLY, CDR2 FYNNEI, per germline. For the CDR3, the DNA is TGTGCCGGCAGATTGACAGGGAGGGCAGATACGCAGTATTTT. This translates into CAGRLTGRADTQYF.

This clonotype was seen at least ten times. The chain combines TRBV5-1 with TRBJ2-1; no firm D call. The V gene's germline CDR1 is SGHRS and CDR2 YFSETQ. The CDR3 runs to 16 residues. Trimming took 1 base from V and 0 from J, leaving 11 bases between them. CDR3 residues: CASSLTPRSSYNEQFF. The CDR3 DNA sequence: TGCGCCAGCAGCTTGACCCCCCGGAGCTCCTACAATGAGCAGTTCTTC.

On this clonotype: This may arise from a read error, as a much more abundant clone is one base away. The genes are TRBV15 and TRBJ2-6; D is perhaps TRBD1 (5 bases). The CDR3 covers 15 residues. Germline CDR1 and CDR2: LNHNV and YYDKDF (reference sequence). CDR3 amino acids: CVTSRQRGGANVLTF. DNA of the CDR3: TGTGTCACCAGCAGACAGAGAGGTGGGGCCAACGTCCTGACTTTC.